This TCR beta chain came from a study of Tregs in tolerant kidney transplant recipients. The nonmyeloablative bone marrow transplants came from related graft donors, with transient mixed chimerism. Only in-frame clones appear in the TCRdb table, and some are missing; sequencing was by immunoSEQ multiplex PCR. Altogether 100,000 or so clones are present, over 85% being singletons, with the ten largest covering around 1.5%. Trimming at V came to 1 base and at J to 6 bases, leaving 6 bases not matched to a gene. The CDR3 extends over 14 amino acids. CDR1 and CDR2 (germline): SQVTM, ANQGSEA. V usage is TRBV29-1 and J usage is TRBJ2-1, with 7 bases fitting TRBD2. This TCR came from a human patient who received a combined kidney and bone marrow transplant. Some T cells may be the graft donor's. The source was CD4+ T cells from blood (PBMCs), collected 12 months after the transplant. As DNA, the CDR3 is TGCAGCGTTGAAGGTGGCGGGAGAGCCAATGAGCAGTTCTTC. It codes for CSVEGGGRANEQFF.